This is a list of T cell receptor beta chains from one sample in a study of cytomegalovirus exposure and HLA in healthy donors. Measured with immunoSEQ multiplex PCR; TCRdb has only the in-frame clones, and not every one. The sample includes fewer than 150,000 clones, approximately 90% of them seen just once. The sample consisted of PBMCs. All receptors derive from a young man in good health and CMV-seronegative. The CDR3 runs from the conserved cysteine through the conserved F or W. The D gene is left open where the match is weak. Clone size appears in some rows only: once, few, many, or a class for an expanded clone.

size	V	D	J	CDR3	DNA
.	TRBV6-5	TRBD1	TRBJ2-7	CASRFDRGRHEQYF	TGTGCCAGCAGATTTGACAGGGGGCGGCACGAGCAGTACTTC
.	TRBV23-1	TRBD1	TRBJ2-7	CASSHPNRGPYEQYF	TGCGCCAGCAGTCATCCAAACAGGGGCCCATACGAGCAGTACTTC
.	TRBV5-1	TRBD2	TRBJ2-7	CASSFTGRAMDEQYF	TGCGCCAGCAGCTTTACCGGGAGGGCCATGGACGAGCAGTACTTC
.	TRBV5-4	.	TRBJ1-1	CASRMVGRLNTEAFF	TGTGCCAGCAGGATGGTGGGGAGACTGAACACTGAAGCTTTCTTT
.	TRBV9	.	TRBJ2-2	CASSVGLFGELFF	TGTGCCAGCAGCGTAGGTCTTTTCGGGGAGCTGTTTTTT
.	TRBV28	.	TRBJ2-7	CVSKNTYEQYF	TGTGTCAGCAAGAACACCTACGAGCAGTACTTC
.	TRBV9	.	TRBJ1-1	CASSVTGTMNTEAFF	TGTGCCAGCAGCGTTACCGGGACAATGAACACTGAAGCTTTCTTT
.	TRBV7-2	.	TRBJ1-2	CASSSDSNYGYTF	TGTGCCAGCAGCTCGGACAGCAACTATGGCTACACCTTC
once	TRBV4-1	TRBD1	TRBJ2-1	CASSQADRGLVAGRANEQFF	TGCGCCAGCAGCCAAGCGGACAGGGGGCTTGTAGCGGGCAGAGCCAATGAGCAGTTCTTC
.	TRBV6-1	TRBD1	TRBJ2-5	CASNRGIQETQYF	TGTGCCAGCAACAGGGGCATCCAGGAGACCCAGTACTTC
.	TRBV27	.	TRBJ2-7	CASSLNRISSSYEQYF	TGTGCCAGCAGTTTAAATCGCATATCGAGCTCCTACGAGCAGTACTTC
.	TRBV5-6	TRBD2	TRBJ2-1	CASSLVSGGTRQFF	TGTGCCAGCAGCTTGGTTAGCGGGGGGACGAGGCAGTTCTTC
.	TRBV4-2	.	TRBJ2-7	CASSQDLRSSYEQYF	TGTGCCAGCAGCCAAGATCTTAGGAGCTCCTACGAGCAGTACTTC
.	TRBV6-1	.	TRBJ1-1	CASSLYGDTEAFF	TGTGCCAGCAGTTTGTACGGGGACACTGAAGCTTTCTTT
.	TRBV7-6	TRBD2	TRBJ2-1	CASSYSMGRESYNEQFF	TGTGCCAGCAGCTATTCGATGGGGCGGGAGAGTTACAATGAGCAGTTCTTC
few	TRBV5-1	.	TRBJ2-5	CASSFSTGVQETQYF	TGCGCCAGCAGCTTCTCGACAGGAGTCCAAGAGACCCAGTACTTC
.	TRBV10-3	.	TRBJ2-3	CAISAGILGGSSTDTQYF	TGTGCCATCAGTGCGGGGATACTGGGGGGATCTAGCACAGATACGCAGTATTTT
.	TRBV19	TRBD1	TRBJ1-5	CASLPDRSSNQPQHF	TGTGCCAGTCTCCCGGACAGGTCGAGCAATCAGCCCCAGCATTTT
.	TRBV9	.	TRBJ1-4	CASSEGAPATNEKLFF	TGTGCCAGCAGTGAGGGAGCACCTGCAACTAATGAAAAACTGTTTTTT
.	TRBV10-3	.	TRBJ2-3	CAISEESSTDTQYF	TGTGCCATCAGTGAAGAGTCGAGCACAGATACGCAGTATTTT
.	TRBV9	TRBD1	TRBJ2-2	CASSKTGTANTGELFF	TGTGCCAGCAGTAAGACCGGGACAGCGAACACCGGGGAGCTGTTTTTT
.	TRBV12-5	TRBD1	TRBJ1-1	CASGDRVNTEAFF	TGTGCTAGTGGGGACAGGGTGAACACTGAAGCTTTCTTT
.	TRBV7-9	.	TRBJ1-1	CASSLGGRQSTEAFF	TGTGCCAGCAGCTTAGGGGGAAGACAGTCCACTGAAGCTTTCTTT
.	TRBV5-1	.	TRBJ2-7	CASTLNGGLQEQYF	TGCGCCAGCACCCTGAATGGAGGGCTCCAAGAGCAGTACTTC
.	TRBV5-1	TRBD2	TRBJ2-7	CASSLSGGYEQYF	TGCGCCAGCAGCTTGTCGGGAGGGTACGAGCAGTACTTC
.	TRBV11-2	TRBD2	TRBJ2-7	CASSLVGGRFDEQYF	TGTGCCAGCAGCTTAGTGGGCGGGAGATTCGACGAGCAGTACTTC
once	TRBV28	.	TRBJ1-1	CASSLFFRGGTEAFF	TGTGCCAGCAGTTTATTTTTTCGGGGGGGCACTGAAGCTTTCTTT
few	TRBV28	.	TRBJ2-7	CASSFTGIVYEQYF	TGTGCCAGCAGTTTTACAGGGATCGTCTACGAGCAGTACTTC
.	TRBV15	.	TRBJ2-7	CATSRDLTYEQYF	TGTGCCACCAGCAGAGACCTAACCTACGAGCAGTACTTC
.	TRBV28	TRBD2	TRBJ2-1	CASSPRTSAGEQFF	TGTGCCAGCAGTCCACGGACTAGCGCAGGAGAGCAGTTCTTC
.	TRBV28	TRBD1	TRBJ2-3	CASSEGARWDTQYF	TGTGCCAGCAGTGAGGGGGCGAGGTGGGATACGCAGTATTTT
once	TRBV5-1	TRBD1	TRBJ1-6	CASRGTDNSPLHF	TGCGCCAGCAGGGGGACAGATAATTCACCCCTCCACTTT
.	TRBV27	TRBD2	TRBJ2-7	CASSHTSGEFYEQYF	TGTGCCAGCAGTCACACTAGCGGGGAGTTCTACGAGCAGTACTTC
.	TRBV28	TRBD1	TRBJ1-1	CASSLVSRGRGRTEAFF	TGTGCCAGCAGTTTGGTATCCAGGGGGCGTGGAAGGACTGAAGCTTTCTTT
.	TRBV5-1	.	TRBJ2-1	CASSTSSDEQFF	TGCGCCAGCAGCACATCTAGCGATGAGCAGTTCTTC